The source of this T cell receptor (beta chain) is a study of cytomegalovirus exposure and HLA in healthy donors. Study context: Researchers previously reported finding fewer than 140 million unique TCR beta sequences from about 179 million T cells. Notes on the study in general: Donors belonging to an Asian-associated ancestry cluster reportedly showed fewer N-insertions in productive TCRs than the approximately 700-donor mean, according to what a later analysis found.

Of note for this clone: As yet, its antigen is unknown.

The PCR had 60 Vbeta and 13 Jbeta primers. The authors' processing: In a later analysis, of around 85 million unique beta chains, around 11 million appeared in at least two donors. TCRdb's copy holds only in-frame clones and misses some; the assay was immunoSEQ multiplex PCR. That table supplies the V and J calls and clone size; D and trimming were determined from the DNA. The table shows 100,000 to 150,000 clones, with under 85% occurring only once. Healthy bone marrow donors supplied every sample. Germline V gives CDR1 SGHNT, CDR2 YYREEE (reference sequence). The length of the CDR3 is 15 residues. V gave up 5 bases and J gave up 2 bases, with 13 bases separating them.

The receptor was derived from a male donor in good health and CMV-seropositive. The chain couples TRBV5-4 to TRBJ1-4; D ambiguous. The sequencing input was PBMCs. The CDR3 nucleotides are TGTGCCAGCAGGCTCAGTACGTCTACTAATGAAAAACTGTTTTTT. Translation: CASRLSTSTNEKLFF.